This T cell receptor beta chain was obtained from a study of regulatory T cells in long-lasting Graves disease. This CDR3 contains 16 residues. Trimming cost V 3 bases and J 0 bases, with 11 bases left between them. Germline lookup yields CDR1 MNHEY and CDR2 SVGEGT. Construction of TCR beta libraries relied on iRepertoire HTBI primers and on Arm-PCR targeting CDR3 regions. TCRdb itself ran the multiplex PCR reads through MiXCR, one entry per CDR3 protein. The sample comprises 300,000 to 350,000 distinct CDR3 sequences, around a fifth of which are singletons, and less than 30% rests with the top ten. Time point reported: persistent/refractory GD, antithyroid drugs over 5 years with positive TRAb. TCR sequences were obtained from RNA taken from PBMCs. Comments on this clonotype: Its specificity is not known.

Findings of the study overall: Tissue studied was limited to peripheral blood, excluding thyroid tissue.

The sample here was peripheral blood mononuclear cells (PBMCs), taken when the disease was refractory, from a patient treated with antithyroid drugs. The source of this sequence is a female donor with Graves disease. The chain uses TRBV6-2 or TRBV6-3 and TRBJ2-2; D ambiguous. DNA for the CDR3: TGTGCCAGCAGTTATGGACCAGAACCGAACACCGGGGAGCTGTTTTTT. Its protein product is CASSYGPEPNTGELFF.